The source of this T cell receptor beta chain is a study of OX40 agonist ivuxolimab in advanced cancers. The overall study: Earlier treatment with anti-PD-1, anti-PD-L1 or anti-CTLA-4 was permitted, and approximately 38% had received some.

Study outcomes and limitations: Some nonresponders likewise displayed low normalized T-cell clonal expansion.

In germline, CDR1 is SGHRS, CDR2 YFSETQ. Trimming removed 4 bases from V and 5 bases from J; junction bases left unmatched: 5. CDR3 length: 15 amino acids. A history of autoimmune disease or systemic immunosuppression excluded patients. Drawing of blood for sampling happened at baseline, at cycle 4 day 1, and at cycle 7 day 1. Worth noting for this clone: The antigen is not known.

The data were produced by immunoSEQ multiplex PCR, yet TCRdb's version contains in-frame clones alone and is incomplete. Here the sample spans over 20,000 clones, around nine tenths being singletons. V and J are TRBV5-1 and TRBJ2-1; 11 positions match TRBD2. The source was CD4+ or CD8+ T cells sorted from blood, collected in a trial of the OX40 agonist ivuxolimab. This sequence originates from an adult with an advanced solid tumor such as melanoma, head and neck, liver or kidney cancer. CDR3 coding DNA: TGCGCCAGCAGCGAGACTAGCGGGATCAACAATGAGCAGTTCTTC. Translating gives CASSETSGINNEQFF.